This TCR beta chain was profiled in a study of vaccination effects on CD4 cells after COVID-19 (dated by TCRdb to 2021 to 2024). Looking at the study overall: Post-vaccine samples across the study were collected a median of 72 days after the second dose, with a range of 14 to 241. SARS-CoV-2 spike-specific CD4+ TCR repertoires from before and after mRNA vaccination were compared in COVID-19 convalescent patients and in infection-naive vaccine recipients. Altogether, 10 COVID-19 convalescent patients and several SARS-CoV-2-naive healthy vaccine recipients made up the full study. Cultures from other donors in the study were sequenced with the Oncomine TCR Beta short-read assay on an Illumina iSeq 100.

In the ViraFEST assay, PBMC were stimulated with viral peptide pools, and TCR sequencing was then used to find antigen-specific CD4+ T cell clonotypes based on their expansion. After around 10 days of culture, CD4+ T cells were isolated with the EasySep CD4+ T cell isolation kit. Participants received two doses of either the BNT162b2 or the mRNA-1273 mRNA SARS-CoV-2 vaccine. Healthy vaccine recipients had no prior SARS-CoV-2 infection, confirmed by negative nucleocapsid antibodies before and after vaccination. Over 1.5 million PBMC per well were cultured with around 10 ug/ml peptides in IMDM containing around 4.6% human AB serum, approximately 10 IU/ml IL-2 and gentamicin. Half of the culture medium was replaced with fresh IL-2-containing medium on days 3 and 7. Unless noted otherwise, every peptide stimulation condition was cultured in triplicate wells. PBMC were separated from whole blood using Ficoll-Paque Plus gradient centrifugation and were then either cryopreserved at -140C or used fresh. The spike proteins of SARS-CoV-2 and of the common cold coronaviruses HCoV-NL63, HCoV-OC43 and HCoV-229E were spanned by overlapping peptide pools. The QIAamp micro DNA kit was used to extract genomic DNA from the cultured CD4+ T cells.

From cysteine to phenylalanine, the CDR3 is 16 amino acids long. CDR3 DNA only is kept here, 48 bases in frame from base 1. V gives up 0 bases and J gives up 1 base, and the segment between their germline ends measures 12 bases. From the germline V gene, CDR1 is SGHTA and CDR2 is FQGNSA. The library was produced with the immunoSEQ multiplex PCR assay. DNA from the CD4+ T cells that had been cultured and isolated underwent TCR beta CDR3 sequencing. From the authors' description of their analysis: Non-productive TCR sequences were discarded, and reads were trimmed to the CDR3 region, with only CDR3s of 7 or more amino acids retained. Antigen-specific clonotypes were identified using the MANAFEST web app by comparison of expansion in peptide wells against reference cultures. Positive clones required FDR<0.05 expansion versus reference and all other wells, odds ratio above 5, and frequency above 0.1% in two replicate wells. Cross-reactive clonotypes were defined as significantly expanded in SARS-CoV-2 spike wells and in at least one common cold coronavirus spike condition. Levenshtein distance calculated with the stringdist R package was used to assess CDR3 similarity, and unrooted trees were constructed with ape in R 3.6.1. What TCRdb holds here is the immuneACCESS table cut down to in-frame rearrangements. Part of the clones is not present; checked against another copy, under half of the missing clones reflect an unresolved V gene, and the others are unexplained. D and trimming come from the DNA, and the V and J calls and clone size come from that table. Here the sample has more than 50,000 clones; around three quarters occur a single time. About 0.91% of the sample comes from the top ten.

The investigation overall reported the following: Among healthy vaccine recipients, nearly all vaccine-induced clones were SARS-CoV-2 mono-reactive, and just 1 of 255 was cross-reactive with common cold coronaviruses. Marked clonal contraction was observed in both infection-induced and vaccine-induced clones at late post-vaccination timepoints, consistent with waning T cell responses. The study was limited by a small number of convalescent patients, and early post-infection timepoints were lacking.

Regarding this clone: Its antigen is still unknown. It has no much larger one-base neighbor in the sample; base qualities were not kept.

The V and J segments used are TRBV7-2 and TRBJ1-2; no D gene call is confident. The clonotype originates from a human donor who received a COVID-19 vaccine. The sequencing here drew on CD4+ T cells from PBMCs cultured with HCoV-OC43 spike peptides, taken after COVID-19 vaccination. The sample's cell subset or site label, decoded: HCoV-OC43 spike overlapping peptide pool stimulation. The DNA sequence is TGTGCCAGCAGCTTAGCGGCGGAAAGGGATAACTATGGCTACACCTTC. Its protein reads: CASSLAAERDNYGYTF.